A selection of T cell receptor beta chains follows, all from one sample in a study of beta chain features in type 1 diabetes. Libraries were prepared by immunoSEQ multiplex PCR; TCRdb keeps only in-frame clonotypes and omits some of them. The table records about 270,000 clones, approximately 15% of them present only once. Material: naive CD4+ T cells from blood. Every receptor here comes from a man aged 25 to 40 with type 1 diabetes. CDR3s include the opening cysteine and the closing phenylalanine or tryptophan. The order of the fields is clone size, V gene, J gene, D gene, CDR3 DNA, CDR3 protein. A D gene is named only where the DNA matches it firmly. Part of the rows lack a size; the others show once, few, many or a class for expanded clones.

clone_size: few; v_call: TRBV5-1; j_call: TRBJ2-1; d_call: TRBD2; cdr3_nt: TGCGCCAGCAGCGAAATAGCGGGAGTTAGGAACAATGAGCAGTTCTTC; cdr3_aa: CASSEIAGVRNNEQFF
clone_size: .; v_call: TRBV29-1; j_call: TRBJ2-2; d_call: .; cdr3_nt: TGCAGCGTCCGCTGGTGGCAGGGCACCGGGGAGCTGTTTTTT; cdr3_aa: CSVRWWQGTGELFF
clone_size: .; v_call: TRBV6-6; j_call: TRBJ2-7; d_call: .; cdr3_nt: TGTGCCACCCGGACTTCAAGCTCCTACGAGCAGTACTTC; cdr3_aa: CATRTSSSYEQYF
clone_size: .; v_call: TRBV7-3; j_call: TRBJ1-1; d_call: TRBD1; cdr3_nt: TGTGCCAGCAGCTTAGTGGGACAGGGCCAAAAGAACACTGAAGCTTTCTTT; cdr3_aa: CASSLVGQGQKNTEAFF
clone_size: .; v_call: TRBV5-6; j_call: TRBJ1-1; d_call: TRBD1; cdr3_nt: TGTGCCAGCAGCTTGCGACAGGGGAATAGTGGGGCTTTCTTT; cdr3_aa: CASSLRQGNSGAFF
clone_size: .; v_call: TRBV7-2; j_call: TRBJ2-3; d_call: TRBD2; cdr3_nt: TGTGCCAGCAGCTTGGGAGACGGGAGGGCCACAGATACGCAGTATTTT; cdr3_aa: CASSLGDGRATDTQYF
clone_size: few; v_call: TRBV7-8; j_call: TRBJ1-2; d_call: TRBD1; cdr3_nt: TGTGCCAGCAGCCTGACAGGGGGATATGGCTACACCTTC; cdr3_aa: CASSLTGGYGYTF
clone_size: .; v_call: TRBV10-3; j_call: TRBJ1-5; d_call: .; cdr3_nt: TGTGCCATCAGTGAGTCGACGGGGAGTCAGCCCCAGCATTTT; cdr3_aa: CAISESTGSQPQHF
clone_size: few; v_call: TRBV19; j_call: TRBJ1-5; d_call: .; cdr3_nt: TGTGCCAGTAGTATTGTAGGGGCATCAGGCAATCAGCCCCAGCATTTT; cdr3_aa: CASSIVGASGNQPQHF
clone_size: once; v_call: TRBV27; j_call: TRBJ2-1; d_call: .; cdr3_nt: TGTGCCAGCAGTTTCTCTTGGGGAGTAAGGAATGAGCAGTTCTTC; cdr3_aa: CASSFSWGVRNEQFF
clone_size: .; v_call: TRBV28; j_call: TRBJ2-7; d_call: TRBD2; cdr3_nt: TGTGCCAGCACACGTGCGGGGGGGGTCTCCTACGAGCAGTACTTC; cdr3_aa: CASTRAGGVSYEQYF
clone_size: .; v_call: TRBV21-1; j_call: TRBJ2-4; d_call: .; cdr3_nt: TGTGCCAGCAGCAAAGGAGGAGGGGGGGACTCGACCAAAAACATTCAGTACTTC; cdr3_aa: CASSKGGGGDSTKNIQYF
clone_size: .; v_call: TRBV18; j_call: TRBJ2-2; d_call: TRBD1; cdr3_nt: TGTGCCAGCTCACGCAACAGGGGAGACACCGGGGAGCTGTTTTTT; cdr3_aa: CASSRNRGDTGELFF
clone_size: few; v_call: TRBV4-3; j_call: TRBJ2-6; d_call: TRBD1; cdr3_nt: TGCGCCAGCAGCCAGGGACAGGGAGAGGGTTTCTCTGGGGCCAACGTCCTGACTTTC; cdr3_aa: CASSQGQGEGFSGANVLTF
clone_size: few; v_call: TRBV5-1; j_call: TRBJ2-7; d_call: .; cdr3_nt: TGCGCCAGCAGCTTGGTGAGCGGCCCCTCCTACGAGCAGTACTTC; cdr3_aa: CASSLVSGPSYEQYF
clone_size: few; v_call: TRBV28; j_call: TRBJ2-1; d_call: TRBD1; cdr3_nt: TGTGCCAGCAGGGGACAGTACAATGAGCAGTTCTTC; cdr3_aa: CASRGQYNEQFF
clone_size: few; v_call: TRBV6-1; j_call: TRBJ1-1; d_call: .; cdr3_nt: TGTGCCAGCAGAGAATCGAGGACTGAAGCTTTCTTT; cdr3_aa: CASRESRTEAFF
clone_size: .; v_call: TRBV9; j_call: TRBJ2-1; d_call: .; cdr3_nt: TGTGCCAGCAGCGCCCTTTCAGGCGATGAGCAGTTCTTC; cdr3_aa: CASSALSGDEQFF
clone_size: few; v_call: TRBV4-2; j_call: TRBJ2-1; d_call: TRBD2; cdr3_nt: TGTGCCAGCAGCCATGGACTAGCAGCCTCCTACAATGAGCAGTTCTTC; cdr3_aa: CASSHGLAASYNEQFF
clone_size: .; v_call: TRBV6-1; j_call: TRBJ2-7; d_call: .; cdr3_nt: TGTGCCAGCAGAGAAAGAAGCGGGCTCGCCTACGAGCAGTACTTC; cdr3_aa: CASRERSGLAYEQYF
clone_size: .; v_call: TRBV5-1; j_call: TRBJ2-6; d_call: TRBD1; cdr3_nt: TGCGCCAGCAGCAAGGACCAGGGGGCGACCTCTGGGGCCAACGTCCTGACTTTC; cdr3_aa: CASSKDQGATSGANVLTF
clone_size: .; v_call: TRBV30; j_call: TRBJ1-3; d_call: .; cdr3_nt: TGTGCCTGGACGGGGAGAGGAAACACCATATATTTT; cdr3_aa: CAWTGRGNTIYF
clone_size: few; v_call: TRBV28; j_call: TRBJ2-1; d_call: .; cdr3_nt: TGTGCCAGCAGTCCAGGACTGCTGCAGTTCTTC; cdr3_aa: CASSPGLLQFF
clone_size: .; v_call: TRBV30; j_call: TRBJ2-1; d_call: TRBD2; cdr3_nt: TGTGCCTTGGGCGGGGGGGGGAATGAGCAGTTCTTC; cdr3_aa: CALGGGGNEQFF
clone_size: .; v_call: TRBV13; j_call: TRBJ2-1; d_call: .; cdr3_nt: TGTGCCAGCAGCTTAAGATTAGGAGACAATGAGCAGTTCTTC; cdr3_aa: CASSLRLGDNEQFF
clone_size: few; v_call: TRBV18; j_call: TRBJ1-4; d_call: .; cdr3_nt: TGTGCCAGCTCACCGGAGGAGCGTCGAGGTGAAAAACTGTTTTTT; cdr3_aa: CASSPEERRGEKLFF
clone_size: few; v_call: TRBV5-1; j_call: TRBJ2-5; d_call: .; cdr3_nt: TGCGCCAGCAGCTTGACAGGGCTCGGTCAAGAGACCCAGTACTTC; cdr3_aa: CASSLTGLGQETQYF
clone_size: few; v_call: TRBV2; j_call: TRBJ1-1; d_call: .; cdr3_nt: TGTGCCAGCGGGGCTGGAGCTAACACTGAAGCTTTCTTT; cdr3_aa: CASGAGANTEAFF
clone_size: few; v_call: TRBV28; j_call: TRBJ2-2; d_call: TRBD2; cdr3_nt: TGTGCCAGCAGTCCCGCTTCAGCGGGAGGAACCGGGGAGCTGTTTTTT; cdr3_aa: CASSPASAGGTGELFF
clone_size: .; v_call: TRBV7-9; j_call: TRBJ2-7; d_call: TRBD1; cdr3_nt: TGTGCCAGCAGCTGGGCGGGGGGGACAGGGGGCGAGCAGTACTTC; cdr3_aa: CASSWAGGTGGEQYF
clone_size: few; v_call: TRBV5-1; j_call: TRBJ2-7; d_call: .; cdr3_nt: TGCGCCAGCAGCTTTGACAGAGACCCTCGCGAGCAGTACTTC; cdr3_aa: CASSFDRDPREQYF